Below are 32 T cell receptor beta chains sequenced from a single sample in a study of blood T cell repertoires in COVID-19 (dated by TCRdb to 2019 to 2021). The library relied on the immunoSEQ multiplex PCR assay. Imported from immuneACCESS, the table was reduced by TCRdb to in-frame sequences with V and J called. These copies leave out some clones; in studies compared against another copy, an unresolved V gene accounts for under half, and the cause of the remainder is not known. The sample yields 150,000 to 200,000 clones; around 90% were counted once. The ten largest clonotypes hold approximately 21% of the sample. The sample consisted of peripheral blood. The receptors stem from a man aged 55 to 69 with active or convalescent COVID-19.

This clone is medium-sized (0.01 to 0.1%) within its sample. The V gene is TRBV3-1 (or the pseudogene TRBV3-2), the J gene TRBJ1-1; D might be TRBD1 (5 bases). Looked up from germline, CDR1 is LGHDT and CDR2 is YNNKEL (reference sequence). Trimming left V 4 bases short and J 7 bases short, with 10 bases between. The CDR3 spans 12 residues. CDR3 protein: CASSPTGGEAFF. The CDR3 DNA reads TGTGCCAGCAGCCCCACCGGGGGTGAAGCTTTCTTT.

The sample holds one count of this clone. This CDR3 reads CASSLFLRGTTSRDEQFF. Here the CDR3 DNA reads TGTGCCAGCAGCTTATTTCTTCGTGGGACTACCAGTAGGGATGAGCAGTTCTTC. This chain uses TRBV11-2 with TRBJ2-1, with TRBD2 matching over 7 bases. The CDR3 loop spans 18 amino acids. From germline, CDR1 is SGHAT and CDR2 FQNNGV. Trimming cost V 2 bases and J 8 bases; bases outside gene matches: 18.

The CDR3 nucleotides read TGTGCCAGCAGCCCCCGGACAGGGTTACATGGCTACACCTTC. Translation: CASSPRTGLHGYTF. V is TRBV9 and J is TRBJ1-2; 8 bases map to TRBD1. V lost 4 bases and J lost 6; bases outside the gene matches: 8. The CDR3 sequence is 14 residues long. Germline V gene data show CDR1 as SGDLS and CDR2 as YYNGEE.

The rearrangement links TRBV7-2 to TRBJ2-4; 8 bases match TRBD2. CDR3 length equals 16 residues. Germline trimming cut 0 bases from V and 12 bases from J; bases unmatched to any gene: 13. Germline V gives CDR1 SGHTA, CDR2 FQGNSA. CDR3 protein: CASSLALLGTRGAQYF. CDR3 coding DNA: TGTGCCAGCAGCTTAGCGCTCCTAGGGACTAGGGGGGCTCAGTACTTC.

The V gene is TRBV9, the J gene TRBJ1-2; the match to TRBD1 covers 8 bases. Germline lookup yields CDR1 SGDLS and CDR2 YYNGEE. The length of the CDR3 is 14 residues. V shed 0 bases and J 4 bases; nucleotides not matched to a gene: 2. The CDR3 is CASSVGTGGYGYTF. The CDR3, as DNA: TGTGCCAGCAGCGTAGGAACAGGGGGCTATGGCTACACCTTC.

The genes are TRBV2 and TRBJ2-5; 7 bases map to TRBD2. The CDR3 runs to 14 residues. In germline, CDR1 is SNHLY, CDR2 FYNNEI. V lost 5 bases and J lost 5; bases outside the gene matches: 8. For the CDR3, the DNA is TGTGCCAGCAGTAAAACCCGTAGCGGGGAGACCCAGTACTTC. Protein product: CASSKTRSGETQYF.

This clone appeared a single time. The chain couples TRBV2 to TRBJ2-3, with D hard to call. CDR3 length: 12 residues. The germline V and J ends were trimmed by 6 bases and 6 bases, with 10 bases remaining between them. Germline V gene sequence: CDR1 SNHLY, CDR2 FYNNEI. The CDR3 coding sequence is TGTGCCAGCAGGCCCACAGTGGATACGCAGTATTTT. This sequence encodes CASRPTVDTQYF.

V is TRBV5-4 and J is TRBJ1-1; possibly TRBD1 for D (6 bases). The CDR3 has 15 residues. From germline, CDR1 is SGHNT and CDR2 YYREEE (reference sequence). V lost 0 bases, J lost 5 bases, and 14 bases lay in between. CDR3 nucleotides: TGTGCCAGCAGCTTGGGCAGGGGTAGGATGACTGAAGCTTTCTTT. Amino acid sequence: CASSLGRGRMTEAFF.

J is TRBJ1-1 and V is TRBV7-9, with D unresolved. Germline V CDR1 and CDR2: SEHNR, FQNEAQ (reference sequence). The CDR3 sequence is 17 residues long. The V gene lost 0 bases and the J gene lost 1 base, with 15 bases spanning the gap. The CDR3: CASSLARRERGNTEAFF. Written as DNA, the CDR3 is TGTGCCAGCAGCTTAGCGAGGAGGGAGCGGGGGAACACTGAAGCTTTCTTT.

This chain uses TRBV5-1 with TRBJ1-1; 7 bases line up with TRBD1. V shed 0 bases, J shed 1 base, and the junction held 3 bases outside the gene matches. Per germline, CDR1 SGHRS and CDR2 YFSETQ. The CDR3 extends over 15 amino acids. The CDR3 DNA reads TGCGCCAGCAGCTTGGCCCAGGGGGAGAACACTGAAGCTTTCTTT. Its translation: CASSLAQGENTEAFF.

The V gene is TRBV4-1, the J gene TRBJ1-5; no clear D gene. V lost 2 bases to trimming and J lost 6 bases, with 23 bases between them. The CDR3 loop spans 18 amino acids. Germline assignment: CDR1 MGHRA and CDR2 YSYEKL. Written as DNA, the CDR3 is TGCGCCAGCAGCCAATCTTCGGGATCGCTAATGGTCGTTCAGCCCCAGCATTTT. Residues: CASSQSSGSLMVVQPQHF.

Remarks on this clone: Distinct nucleotide sequences in the sample also encode this CDR3. The rearrangement uses TRBV21-1 and TRBJ2-7; the D call of TRBD2 is as the table states it, not checked on the DNA. TRBV21-1 is given as a pseudogene. This CDR3 region has 14 residues. The CDR3 sequence: CASSKQSLSYEQYF. For the CDR3, the DNA is TGTGCCAGCAGCAAACAATCACTCTCCTACGAGCAGTACTTC.

The chain carries TRBV20-1 and TRBJ1-3; no firm D call. Trimming took off 3 bases at V and 7 bases at J, with 13 bases between the two ends. The CDR3 has 13 residues. Germline loops: CDR1 DFQATT, CDR2 SNEGSKA (reference sequence). CDR3 sequence reads: CSASTGDRNTIYF. In nucleotides, the CDR3 is TGCAGTGCTAGTACCGGGGATAGGAACACCATATATTTT.

The chain combines TRBV21-1 with TRBJ2-7; the table assigns TRBD1, which was not confirmed against the DNA. TRBV21-1 is reported as a pseudogene. The CDR3 has 15 residues. The CDR3 bases are TGTGCCAGCAGCAAACCCACAGGGTGGGAATACGAGCAGTACTTC. Translated, it gives CASSKPTGWEYEQYF.

The V call is TRBV6-5, the J call TRBJ1-1; tentative D call: TRBD1 (6 bases). V lost 7 bases to trimming and J lost 9 bases, with 15 bases between them. Germline values: CDR1 MNHEY, CDR2 SVGAGI. CDR3 length: 12 amino acids. CDR3 residues: CASTQQGGKAFF. CDR3 nucleotide sequence: TGTGCCAGCACTCAACAGGGAGGGAAAGCTTTCTTT.

V and J are TRBV24-1 and TRBJ1-5; no clear D. The CDR3 covers 15 residues. CDR1 and CDR2 from the germline V gene are KGHDR and SFDVKD. V was shortened by 3 bases and J by 0 bases, with 8 bases between the two germline ends. As DNA, the CDR3 is TGTGCCACCAGTGATGCAACAAGTAGCAATCAGCCCCAGCATTTT. It is translated as CATSDATSSNQPQHF.

This rearrangement joins TRBV7-9 to TRBJ2-1; D possibly corresponds to TRBD1 (7 bases). The length of the CDR3 is 15 residues. Germline loops: CDR1 SEHNR, CDR2 FQNEAQ (reference sequence). The germline V and J ends were trimmed by 1 base and 7 bases, with 14 bases remaining between them. For the CDR3, the DNA is TGTGCCAGCAGCTTAGGGCCAGGGGGGCTAAATGAGCAGTTCTTC. Translated: CASSLGPGGLNEQFF.

The V call is TRBV11-2, the J call TRBJ1-2; unclear D gene. The V gene's germline CDR1 is SGHAT and CDR2 FQNNGV. This CDR3 comprises 14 residues. V dropped 4 bases and J dropped 4 bases, with 13 bases sitting between them. In nucleotides, the CDR3 is TGTGCCAGCAGCTCCCAGAGGGTAGGCTATGGCTACACCTTC. Its protein product is CASSSQRVGYGYTF.

In the case of this clone: One end of the junction does not line up with germline, which may come from a read error. CDR3: CASTLGGTGNSPLHF. The CDR3 nucleotides are TGTGCCAGCACCTTGGGGGGTACGGGAAATTCACCCCTCCACTTT. The rearrangement uses TRBV5-4 and TRBJ1-6; D may be TRBD1 (5 bases). Germline CDR1 is SGHNT and CDR2 is YYREEE (reference sequence). The CDR3 covers 15 residues.

The V and J genes are TRBV5-5 and TRBJ1-5; no definite D call. The CDR3 spans 15 residues. The germline V gene encodes CDR1 SGHKS and CDR2 YYEKEE (reference sequence). V was pared by 4 bases and J by 4 bases, with 15 bases between. The CDR3 reads CASSREPELNQPQHF. In nucleotides, the CDR3 is TGTGCCAGCAGCCGGGAGCCAGAGCTTAATCAGCCCCAGCATTTT.

The V gene is TRBV4-1, the J gene TRBJ1-5; no clear D. Germline V lookup: CDR1 MGHRA, CDR2 YSYEKL. V shed 0 bases and J shed 0 bases, with 9 bases lying between them. There are 16 residues in the CDR3. The CDR3 sequence: CASSQDQRYSNQPQHF. The CDR3 coding sequence is TGCGCCAGCAGCCAAGATCAACGGTATAGCAATCAGCCCCAGCATTTT.

The chain links TRBV2 to TRBJ1-1, with 9 bases identical to TRBD1. Trimming cost V 7 bases and J 6 bases; bases outside gene matches: 12. This CDR3 region has 15 residues. Per the germline V gene, CDR1 is SNHLY and CDR2 is FYNNEI. The chain's CDR3 is CASTLGGDRVSEAFF. The CDR3 DNA follows: TGTGCCAGCACCTTAGGAGGGGACAGGGTCTCTGAAGCTTTCTTT. Filled out from reference TRBV2 and TRBJ1-1, the complete variable domain reads EPEVTQTPSHQVTQMGQEVILRCVPISNHLYFYWYRQILGQKVEFLVSFYNNEISEKSEIFDDQFSVERPDGSNFTLKIRSTKLEDSAMYFCASTLGGDRVSEAFFGQGTRLTVV.

The chain links TRBV19 to TRBJ2-1; 9 bases are shared with TRBD1. The CDR3 loop spans 14 amino acids. CDR1 and CDR2 (germline): LNHDA, SQIVND (reference sequence). V trimming: 2 bases; J trimming: 9 bases; junction bases outside the gene matches: 5. The CDR3 nucleotides are TGTGCCAGTAGTATATTGGGACAGGGTAGTGAGCAGTTCTTC. Translating gives CASSILGQGSEQFF.

This chain connects TRBV18 to TRBJ1-1, with 7 bases matching TRBD1. Germline V lookup: CDR1 KGHSH, CDR2 LQKENI. Trimming at V came to 2 bases and at J to 8 bases, leaving 5 bases not matched to a gene. The CDR3 consists of 13 residues. The chain's CDR3 is CASSPSTGVEAFF. The CDR3 nucleotides read TGTGCCAGCTCACCAAGTACAGGGGTGGAAGCTTTCTTT.

V usage is TRBV28 and J usage is TRBJ1-1; TRBD1 agrees at 8 bases. Trimming at V came to 1 base and at J to 1 base, leaving 5 bases not matched to a gene. The germline gives CDR1 MDHEN, CDR2 SYDVKM. This CDR3 has 16 amino acids. The CDR3 region has the DNA TGTGCCAGCAGTTTATCGGACAGGGTTTGGAACACTGAAGCTTTCTTT. As protein: CASSLSDRVWNTEAFF.

V gene TRBV5-1 combines with J gene TRBJ2-2; 12 nucleotides agree with TRBD2. This CDR3 is 17 amino acids long. J gave up 4 bases and V 5 bases, and 9 bases lay outside the gene matches. Germline V gene sequence: CDR1 SGHRS, CDR2 YFSETQ. In DNA form, the CDR3 reads TGCGCCAGCAGTCGTCGACTAGCGGGGGAGAGCACCGGGGAGCTGTTTTTT. The encoded protein is CASSRRLAGESTGELFF.

The CDR3 here is CASTGWDTEAFF. The DNA for the CDR3 is TGTGCCAGCACGGGGTGGGACACTGAAGCTTTCTTT. The chain carries TRBV12-3 or TRBV12-4 and TRBJ1-1; D unresolved. Deletions cut 7 bases from V and 3 bases from J, with 9 bases between. The CDR3 is 12 amino acids.

CDR3 DNA: TGTGCCAGTTACAGGGGGCGAACTGAAGCTTTCTTT. As protein: CASYRGRTEAFF. The gene calls are TRBV6-5 and TRBJ1-1, with 9 bases lining up with TRBD1. CDR1 is MNHEY and CDR2 is SVGAGI in the germline V gene. V shed 9 bases and J 5 bases; nucleotides not matched to a gene: 4. The CDR3 has 12 residues.

This chain links TRBV28 with TRBJ1-1; possible D gene TRBD1, 6 bases. The germline V and J ends were trimmed by 6 bases and 0 bases, with 14 bases remaining between them. This CDR3 has 15 residues. Germline assignment: CDR1 MDHEN and CDR2 SYDVKM. The CDR3 DNA follows: TGTGCCAGCAGAGGGGCAGGGGACATGAACACTGAAGCTTTCTTT. The encoded protein is CASRGAGDMNTEAFF. Based on the CDR3 plus reference TRBV28 and TRBJ1-1, the full variable domain is DVKVTQSSRYLVKRTGEKVFLECVQDMDHENMFWYRQDPGLGLRLIYFSYDVKMKEKGDIPEGYSVSREKKERFSLILESASTNQTSMYLCASRGAGDMNTEAFFGQGTRLTVV.

The chain recombines TRBV6-5 with TRBJ2-5; maybe TRBD2 (6 bases). Germline V lookup: CDR1 MNHEY, CDR2 SVGAGI. V was cut by 6 bases and J by 6 bases, with 20 bases left in between. The CDR3 is 15 amino acids. The CDR3 reads CASSGNSGLIKTQYF. CDR3 bases: TGTGCCAGCAGCGGTAATAGCGGTCTTATCAAGACCCAGTACTTC.

The chain links TRBV11-1 to TRBJ2-7; D might be TRBD1 (6 bases). The CDR3 covers 12 residues. Trimming left V 3 bases short and J 7 bases short, with 10 bases between. Germline assignment: CDR1 SGHAT and CDR2 FQDESV (reference sequence). CDR3 DNA: TGTGCCAGCAGCTTGAGGGGGTTGGAGCAGTACTTC. Translated: CASSLRGLEQYF.

The chain uses TRBV2 and TRBJ2-7, with TRBD1 as a possible D gene (5 bases). V was trimmed by 3 bases and J by 0 bases, leaving 12 bases between them. Germline V CDR1 and CDR2: SNHLY, FYNNEI. This CDR3 has 15 amino acids. The CDR3 nucleotides are TGTGCCAGCAGTGAGTCAGGACATCCCTCCTACGAGCAGTACTTC. This gives the protein CASSESGHPSYEQYF.